Presented here are 27 T cell receptor beta chains from one specimen sequenced in a study of identical twins (dated by TCRdb to the mid-2010s). Library method: 5' RACE. Sequencing was carried out with an Illumina HiSeq 2000. TCRdb passed the public sequencing reads through fastp at Q25 and MiXCR, retaining productive beta sequences. Records with the same CDR3 protein are collapsed into one entry carrying the most frequent genes and DNA. The sample includes 690,000 or so distinct CDR3 sequences, with around 6.1% observed a single time. Around 2% of the sample rests with the top ten. Sequences were obtained from naive T cells sorted from blood. The cell subset or site label corresponds to: cells isolated with a human naive T-cell isolation kit. These receptors were obtained from a man younger than 35 in good health.

This clonotype occurred many times. The genes are TRBV6-5 and TRBJ1-5, with D tentatively TRBD1 (5 bases). The CDR3 totals 14 residues. Between the trimmed V and J ends, which lost 3 bases and 5 bases, there was a span of 11 bases. Germline V gene sequence: CDR1 MNHEY, CDR2 SVGAGI. CDR3 DNA sequence: TGTGCCAGCAGTTATACAGGCCCCGATCAGCCCCAGCATTTT. This codes for CASSYTGPDQPQHF.

The J gene is TRBJ1-4, the V gene TRBV2; D is ambiguous. Trimming took 10 bases from V and 8 from J, leaving 11 bases between them. Germline lookup yields CDR1 SNHLY and CDR2 FYNNEI. The CDR3 extends over 11 amino acids. The CDR3 nucleotides are TGTGCCACCTGGAGGGTGGAAAAACTGTTTTTT. Translation: CATWRVEKLFF.

This clonotype has more than one count but fewer than ten. V usage is TRBV5-1 and J usage is TRBJ2-3; D gene unclear. V lost 2 bases to trimming and J lost 2 bases, with 15 bases between them. This CDR3 has 16 amino acids. Germline-derived CDR1 and CDR2 are SGHRS and YFSETQ. CDR3 in amino acids: CASSFPGPPYTDTQYF. CDR3 sequence (DNA): TGCGCCAGCAGCTTCCCAGGACCCCCATACACAGATACGCAGTATTTT. Drawing the rest from reference TRBV5-1 and TRBJ2-3, the complete variable domain is KAGVTQTPRYLIKTRGQQVTLSCSPISGHRSVSWYQQTPGQGLQFLFEYFSETQRNKGNFPGRFSGRQFSNSRSEMNVSTLELGDSALYLCASSFPGPPYTDTQYFGPGTRLTVL.

In its sample, this clonotype was seen many times. This chain links TRBV27 with TRBJ2-1, with TRBD2 matching over 8 bases. The V gene's germline CDR1 is MNHEY and CDR2 SMNVEV (reference sequence). The J segment lost 0 bases and the V segment lost 4 bases, leaving 17 bases of the junction unmatched. This CDR3 is 20 amino acids long. The CDR3 sequence is CASSSPGLWSGRSSYNEQFF. The CDR3 nucleotides read TGTGCCAGCAGTTCCCCAGGGCTTTGGAGCGGGAGATCCTCCTACAATGAGCAGTTCTTC.

This clonotype occurred many times. This chain joins TRBV20-1 and TRBJ1-2; no firm D call. The V gene lost 2 bases and the J gene lost 1 base, with 5 bases spanning the gap. Germline CDR1 and CDR2: DFQATT and SNEGSKA (reference sequence). The CDR3 extends over 12 amino acids. CDR3 in DNA: TGCAGTGCTAGACCAATTAACTATGGCTACACCTTC. Its protein is CSARPINYGYTF.

In its sample, this clonotype was seen many times. The chain combines TRBV29-1 with TRBJ2-1; the D is unclear. Germline V gene sequence: CDR1 SQVTM, CDR2 ANQGSEA. CDR3 length: 16 residues. Trimming took off 3 bases at V and 0 bases at J, with 15 bases between the two ends. In nucleotides, the CDR3 is TGCAGCGTTGAGGTCGGCGCGAGGAGCTCCTACAATGAGCAGTTCTTC. It specifies CSVEVGARSSYNEQFF.

The chain combines TRBV2 with TRBJ2-7; TRBD1 matches at 11 bases. V was clipped by 7 bases and J by 2 bases; unmatched bases: 4. Looked up from germline, CDR1 is SNHLY and CDR2 is FYNNEI. This CDR3 is built from 14 residues. The CDR3 loop reads CASKGTGGTYEQYF. CDR3 DNA sequence: TGTGCCAGCAAGGGGACAGGGGGAACCTACGAGCAGTACTTC.

This clonotype showed up many times. The chain uses TRBV7-9 and TRBJ2-1; 9 bases line up with TRBD1. Looked up from germline, CDR1 is SEHNR and CDR2 is FQNEAQ (reference sequence). The CDR3 totals 16 residues. The junction had 4 bases not matched to a gene; V was cut back by 4 bases and J by 0 bases. The CDR3 loop is CASSWDRASSYNEQFF. In nucleotides, the CDR3 is TGTGCCAGCAGCTGGGACAGGGCCAGCTCCTACAATGAGCAGTTCTTC.

This clonotype was observed a few times. The DNA for the CDR3 is TGTGCCACCAGTCTTTCCATCGAGACAGACGGGGAGCTGTTTTTT. It encodes CATSLSIETDGELFF. The chain carries TRBV24-1 and TRBJ2-2, with D possibly matching TRBD1 (5 bases). The germline gives CDR1 KGHDR, CDR2 SFDVKD. CDR3 size: 15 residues. V shed 6 bases and J shed 7 bases, with 17 bases lying between them.

The chain carries TRBV12-3 or TRBV12-4 and TRBJ2-2; D is uncertain. The CDR3 contains 12 residues. With 8 bases removed from V and 1 base from J, the gap between germline ends came to 5 bases. In nucleotides, the CDR3 is TGTGCCAGCGGGGAGAACACCGGGGAGCTGTTTTTT. Amino acids: CASGENTGELFF.

This clonotype was observed at least ten times. The rearrangement joins TRBV4-2 to TRBJ2-4; D is undetermined. Germline V lookup: CDR1 LGHNA, CDR2 YNFKEQ. CDR3 length equals 16 residues. The V end was cut by 1 base, the J end by 1 base, with 11 bases between. CDR3 nucleotides: TGTGCCAGCAGCCAAGCATCAGCTCTGGCCAAAAACATTCAGTACTTC. Residues: CASSQASALAKNIQYF.

In this sample, this clonotype turned up a few times. The V call is TRBV7-6, the J call TRBJ1-1; D not certain. Between the trimmed V and J ends, which lost 4 bases and 3 bases, there was a span of 9 bases. Per germline, CDR1 SGHVS and CDR2 FNYEAQ. This CDR3 spans 13 amino acids. Here the CDR3 reads CASSWTGDTEAFF. The CDR3 DNA is TGTGCCAGCAGCTGGACGGGTGACACTGAAGCTTTCTTT.

The V and J genes are TRBV7-9 and TRBJ2-7; TRBD1 matches at 8 bases. CDR1 and CDR2 (germline): SEHNR, FQNEAQ (reference sequence). The length of the CDR3 is 16 residues. Trimming cost V 6 bases and J 2 bases; bases outside gene matches: 12. CDR3 in amino acids: CASRQPGTGGPYEQYF. In DNA form, the CDR3 reads TGTGCCAGCAGGCAGCCGGGGACAGGAGGACCCTACGAGCAGTACTTC.

This clonotype was observed many times. The chain joins TRBV12-3 or TRBV12-4 to TRBJ2-2; D could derive from TRBD1 or TRBD2 (6 bases each). CDR3 length equals 15 residues. The V and J ends lost 1 base and 4 bases respectively, with 10 bases between them. In nucleotides, the CDR3 is TGTGCCAGCAGTTTAGTACAGGGAGGCACCGGGGAGCTGTTTTTT. It codes for CASSLVQGGTGELFF.

The chain carries TRBV12-3 or TRBV12-4 and TRBJ1-5, with TRBD1 as a possible D gene (5 bases). The CDR3 extends over 16 amino acids. The germline V and J ends were trimmed by 4 bases and 5 bases, with 18 bases remaining between them. The CDR3 region is CASSSNRMGLDQPQHF. In DNA, the CDR3 is TGTGCCAGCAGTTCAAACAGGATGGGATTAGATCAGCCCCAGCATTTT.

This clonotype has just a few counts. This chain joins TRBV18 and TRBJ2-7, with D maybe TRBD1 (5 bases). The V gene's germline CDR1 is KGHSH and CDR2 LQKENI. V lost 2 bases and J lost 1, with 12 bases in between. This CDR3 has 15 residues. CDR3 amino acids: CASSPGRVGSYEQYF. The CDR3 coding sequence is TGTGCCAGCTCACCAGGCAGGGTCGGGTCCTACGAGCAGTACTTC.

This clonotype was recorded a few times. The gene calls are TRBV3-1 and TRBJ1-6, with D unresolved. V was shortened by 4 bases and J by 11 bases, with 15 bases between the two germline ends. Germline CDR1 LGHDT, CDR2 YNNKEL (reference sequence). This CDR3 comprises 14 residues. CDR3 sequence (DNA): TGTGCCAGCAGCCGGATACTAATCGCGGCACCCCTCCACTTT. Protein: CASSRILIAAPLHF.

This clonotype was counted only a few times. V usage is TRBV7-9 and J usage is TRBJ2-2; D unclear. V lost 6 bases to trimming and J lost 6 bases, with 8 bases between them. This CDR3 has 12 amino acids. Germline CDR1 and CDR2: SEHNR and FQNEAQ (reference sequence). CDR3 nucleotides: TGTGCCAGCAGATTCCCCGCCGGGGAGCTGTTTTTT. Its translation is CASRFPAGELFF.

This clonotype was observed at least ten times. The chain links TRBV7-8 to TRBJ2-1, with TRBD2 as a possible D gene (5 bases). V lost 1 base to trimming and J lost 5 bases, with 21 bases between them. From germline, CDR1 is SGHVS and CDR2 FQNEAQ. The CDR3 spans 18 residues. CDR3 loop: CASSLDSTAGSRDNEQFF. In nucleotides, the CDR3 is TGTGCCAGCAGCTTAGATTCCACGGCGGGCTCTCGGGACAATGAGCAGTTCTTC.

This clonotype was seen more than once but under ten times. The V gene is TRBV30, the J gene TRBJ2-7; D is uncertain. This CDR3 has 11 residues. Germline loops: CDR1 GTSNPN, CDR2 SVGIG (reference sequence). V was trimmed by 0 bases and J by 4 bases, leaving 4 bases between them. CDR3 in DNA: TGTGCCTGGAGTGTACTTTACGAGCAGTACTTC. Translated: CAWSVLYEQYF. The full variable domain, in which reference TRBV30 and TRBJ2-7 provide the parts outside the CDR3, is SQTIHQWPATLVQPVGSPLSLECTVEGTSNPNLYWYRQAAGRGLQLLFYSVGIGQISSEVPQNLSASRPQDRQFILSSKKLLLSDSGFYLCAWSVLYEQYFGPGTRLTVT.

This chain joins TRBV10-3 and TRBJ2-7, with 13 bases matching TRBD2. The CDR3 is 14 residues long. The germline V gene has CDR1 ENHRY and CDR2 SYGVKD. The V gene end was trimmed by 8 bases and the J gene end by 4 bases; junction bases not matched to a gene: 5. The CDR3: CAIGKTSGGYEQYV. The CDR3 nucleotides are TGTGCCATCGGCAAGACTAGCGGGGGGTACGAGCAGTACGTC.

This clonotype has ten or more counts. This chain joins TRBV16 and TRBJ2-1; TRBD2 matches at 13 bases. This CDR3 contains 13 residues. Germline V CDR1 and CDR2: KGHSY, FQNENV. Trimming took 9 bases from V and 11 from J; bases not matched to a gene: 7. The CDR3 coding sequence is TGTGCCAGTTACACTAGCGGGAGGGAGAAGCAGTTCTTC. Translation gives CASYTSGREKQFF.

The chain joins TRBV5-5 to TRBJ2-7, with 7 bases lining up with TRBD1. In germline, CDR1 is SGHKS, CDR2 YYEKEE (reference sequence). The V gene end was trimmed by 4 bases and the J gene end by 0 bases; junction bases not matched to a gene: 4. This CDR3 is 14 amino acids long. The CDR3 loop is CASSMGQSSYEQYF. Here the CDR3 DNA reads TGTGCCAGCAGCATGGGACAGAGCTCCTACGAGCAGTACTTC.

This clonotype was detected only a few times. The genes are TRBV7-9 and TRBJ2-2; D might be TRBD2 (6 bases). Germline V lookup: CDR1 SEHNR, CDR2 FQNEAQ (reference sequence). The CDR3 extends over 15 amino acids. The germline V and J ends were trimmed by 5 bases and 4 bases, with 14 bases remaining between them. The CDR3 region has the DNA TGTGCCAGCAGCCCTGCAGGAGGGGTCACCGGGGAGCTGTTTTTT. This gives the protein CASSPAGGVTGELFF.

This clonotype was seen at least ten times. V and J are TRBV5-1 and TRBJ2-7; D ambiguous. The CDR3 is 13 residues long. The V end was cut by 4 bases, the J end by 3 bases, with 11 bases between. Per germline, CDR1 SGHRS and CDR2 YFSETQ. For the CDR3, the DNA is TGCGCCAGCAGCCCAGAGCCTCACTACGAGCAGTACTTC. Amino acid sequence: CASSPEPHYEQYF.

This clonotype turned up a few times. V is TRBV9 and J is TRBJ2-7; D gene uncertain. V lost 2 bases and J lost 0, with 6 bases in between. Per the germline V gene, CDR1 is SGDLS and CDR2 is YYNGEE. CDR3 length: 13 amino acids. The CDR3 nucleotides read TGTGCCAGCAGCGTCGGCTACTCCTACGAGCAGTACTTC. It translates to CASSVGYSYEQYF.

This clonotype was recorded many times. The CDR3 region is CASSFEGLMNTEAFF. In DNA, the CDR3 is TGTGCCAGCAGTTTTGAGGGATTAATGAACACTGAAGCTTTCTTT. J is TRBJ1-1 and V is TRBV12-3 or TRBV12-4, with D uncertain. CDR3 length: 15 residues. The V and J ends lost 3 bases and 0 bases respectively, with 11 bases between them.